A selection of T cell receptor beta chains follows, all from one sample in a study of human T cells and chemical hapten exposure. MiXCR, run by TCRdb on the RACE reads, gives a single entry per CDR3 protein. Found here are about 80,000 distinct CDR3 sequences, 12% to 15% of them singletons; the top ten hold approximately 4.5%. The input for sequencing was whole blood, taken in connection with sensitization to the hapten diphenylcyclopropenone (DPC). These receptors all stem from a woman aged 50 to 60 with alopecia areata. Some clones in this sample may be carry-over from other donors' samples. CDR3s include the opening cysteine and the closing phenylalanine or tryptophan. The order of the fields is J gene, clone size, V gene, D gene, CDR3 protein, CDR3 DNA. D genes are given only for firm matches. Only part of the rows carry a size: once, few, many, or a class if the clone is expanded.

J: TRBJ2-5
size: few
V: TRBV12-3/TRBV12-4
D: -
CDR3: CASSTPGPRKETQYF
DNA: TGTGCCAGCAGTACCCCGGGGCCAAGAAAGGAGACCCAGTACTTC

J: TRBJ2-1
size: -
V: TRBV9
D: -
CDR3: CASSESIYNEQFF
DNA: TGTGCCAGCAGCGAATCGATTTACAATGAGCAGTTCTTC

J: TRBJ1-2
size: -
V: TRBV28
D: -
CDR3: CASSDTGGYTF
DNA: TGTGCCAGCAGTGATACAGGGGGCTACACCTTC

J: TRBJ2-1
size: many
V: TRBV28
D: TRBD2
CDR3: CASSSGTRGDEQFF
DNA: TGTGCCAGCAGTTCTGGGACTAGGGGCGATGAGCAGTTCTTC

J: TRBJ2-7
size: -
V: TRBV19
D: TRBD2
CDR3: CASSPPSGSRSYEQYF
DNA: TGTGCCAGTAGCCCCCCTAGCGGGAGTCGATCCTACGAGCAGTACTTC

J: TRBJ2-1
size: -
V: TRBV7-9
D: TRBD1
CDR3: CASSSRDRGLNQFF
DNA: TGTGCCAGCAGCTCGAGGGACAGGGGTTTGAATCAGTTCTTC

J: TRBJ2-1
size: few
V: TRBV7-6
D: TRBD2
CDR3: CASSPTSGRDAEQFF
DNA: TGTGCCAGCAGTCCGACTAGCGGGAGGGATGCTGAGCAGTTCTTC

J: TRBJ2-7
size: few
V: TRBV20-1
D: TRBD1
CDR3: CSARNQPGQGVEYF
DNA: TGCAGTGCTAGAAATCAACCGGGACAGGGGGTTGAGTACTTC

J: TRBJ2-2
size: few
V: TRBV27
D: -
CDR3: CASSLPYTGELFF
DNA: TGTGCCAGCAGTCTCCCCTACACCGGGGAGCTGTTTTTT

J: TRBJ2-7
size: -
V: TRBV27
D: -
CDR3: CASSLGSGAPYEQYF
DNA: TGTGCCAGCAGTTTAGGGTCGGGAGCCCCCTACGAGCAGTACTTC

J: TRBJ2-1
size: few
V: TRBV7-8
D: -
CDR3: CASSFRPGQGATYNEQFF
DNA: TGTGCCAGCAGCTTTCGACCGGGACAAGGAGCCACCTACAATGAGCAGTTCTTC

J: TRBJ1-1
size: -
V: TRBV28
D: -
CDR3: CASSSAGDSTEAFF
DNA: TGTGCCAGCAGTTCTGCAGGGGACTCCACTGAAGCTTTCTTT

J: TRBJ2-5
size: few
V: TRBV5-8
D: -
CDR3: CASSRTLATDQETQYF
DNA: TGTGCCAGCAGCCGAACTCTGGCGACGGACCAAGAGACCCAGTACTTC

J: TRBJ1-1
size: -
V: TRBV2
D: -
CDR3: CASSFGGGGFEAFF
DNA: TGTGCCAGCAGCTTTGGGGGGGGAGGGTTCGAAGCTTTCTTT

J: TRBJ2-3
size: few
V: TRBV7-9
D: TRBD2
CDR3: CASSKLTSGSRDTQYF
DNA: TGTGCCAGCAGCAAATTGACTAGCGGGAGTCGGGATACGCAGTATTTT

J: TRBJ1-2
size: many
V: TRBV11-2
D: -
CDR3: CASSLGRRANYGYTF
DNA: TGTGCCAGCAGCTTAGGTCGCCGAGCTAACTATGGCTACACCTTC

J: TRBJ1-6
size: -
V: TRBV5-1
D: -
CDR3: CASNLSGQDGSYNSPLHF
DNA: TGCGCCAGCAACTTGTCCGGGCAGGATGGCTCCTATAATTCACCCCTCCACTTT

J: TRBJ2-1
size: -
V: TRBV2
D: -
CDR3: CASKGPTNLNEQFF
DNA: TGTGCCAGCAAGGGACCAACGAATCTGAATGAGCAGTTCTTC

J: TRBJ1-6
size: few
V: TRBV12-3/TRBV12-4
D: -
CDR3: CASSVGRERSPLHF
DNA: TGTGCCAGCAGTGTGGGCAGGGAGCGATCACCCCTCCACTTT

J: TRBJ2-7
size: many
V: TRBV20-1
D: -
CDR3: CSAGGRPEAEQYF
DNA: TGCAGTGCGGGTGGACGGCCGGAAGCCGAGCAGTACTTC

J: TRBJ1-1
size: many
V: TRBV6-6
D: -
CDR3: CASTQKGPREF
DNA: TGTGCCAGCACCCAGAAGGGCCCCCGAGAATTT

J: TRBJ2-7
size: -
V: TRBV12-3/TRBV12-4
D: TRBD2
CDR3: CASSPLAGDGQYF
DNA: TGTGCCAGCAGTCCACTAGCGGGAGACGGGCAGTACTTC

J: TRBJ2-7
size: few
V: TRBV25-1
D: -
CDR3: CATQLAYEQYF
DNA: TGTGCCACCCAACTCGCCTACGAGCAGTACTTC

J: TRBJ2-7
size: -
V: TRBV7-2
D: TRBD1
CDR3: CASSRDRSGDEQYF
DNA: TGTGCCAGCAGCCGGGACAGGTCTGGGGACGAGCAGTACTTC

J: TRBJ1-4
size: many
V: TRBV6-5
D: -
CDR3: CASSPGWKNEKLFF
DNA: TGTGCCAGCAGCCCAGGTTGGAAAAATGAAAAACTGTTTTTT